This TCR beta chain came from a study of T-cell reconstitution after alpha-beta-depleted transplantation in children. Preparation of the TCRbeta library used unique molecular identifiers. Each CDR3 protein is one row after TCRdb ran MiXCR on the PCR reads. Of about 640,000 distinct CDR3 sequences listed, 16% are singletons. Trimming at V came to 4 bases and at J to 2 bases, leaving 6 bases not matched to a gene. The CDR3 sequence is 16 residues long. Per the germline V gene, CDR1 is SGHDT and CDR2 is YYEEEE. This chain links TRBV5-6 with TRBJ2-1, with 10 positions matching TRBD1. The starting material was PBMCs from the stem cell graft donor, obtained from the stem cell graft. The sequence derives from a human donor who donated a stem cell graft to a child with acute myeloid leukemia. CDR3 nucleotide sequence: TGTGCCAGCAGCGACGCGACAGGGGGCGCCTACAATGAGCAGTTCTTC. Its protein product is CASSDATGGAYNEQFF.